Detailed here is one TCR beta chain. Antigen unknown. One end of the junction is discordant with germline, which a read error may explain. Total RNA amounting to 450 to 550 ng was the source from which TCR beta cDNA was made with a constant-region primer. ARM-PCR was slightly modified, and three nested multiplex PCR rounds with it gave rise to the TCR beta libraries. Primers for the first two PCR rounds were TRBV1-TRBV30 forward primers and a C-beta reverse primer (roughly 9 cycles per round). Each CDR3 protein gets one entry after TCRdb re-called the multiplex PCR reads with MiXCR. Seen here are roughly 20,000 distinct CDR3 sequences, approximately 79% observed once, and the top ten hold 30% to 45%. Between about 17 and 34 mg of unsorted bulk tissue served as the source from which RNA and DNA were co-extracted. CDR1 is MDHEN and CDR2 is SYDVKM in the germline V gene. The CDR3 is made up of 15 amino acids.

The data derive from a study of tumor-infiltrating lymphocytes in primary liver carcinoma. Study-wide findings and caveats: Blood fell significantly below tumors in its top-250-clone fraction (p = 0.039).

Material: liver tumor tissue from sampling region 4. Subset indicated: tumor region T4, right-lateral pole. The rearrangement uses TRBV28 and TRBJ2-7; perhaps TRBD1 as D (6 bases). The sequence was collected from a young woman with primary liver carcinoma and hepatitis B virus infection. The CDR3 DNA reads as TGTGCCAGGAGTTTGCACCCCCAGGGGTTTTACAAGCAGTACTTC. Translated, it gives CARSLHPQGFYKQYF.